This T cell receptor (beta chain) was found in a study of blood T cell repertoires in COVID-19. Across the whole study: The study drew acute and convalescent COVID-19 samples from the United States, Italy and Spain. The analysed material was cDNA or gDNA that came from T cells, B-cell-depleted T cells, or PBMCs.

Original methodology: Reference gene primer amplification yielded estimated nucleated cell counts. Sequencing was performed with immunoSEQ multiplex PCR; in TCRdb, only in-frame clones are kept and a portion is missing. The V and J calls and the clone size are those of that table, but D and trimming were determined from the DNA. The table shows roughly 140,000 clones, with roughly nine tenths occurring only once. Germline V CDR1 and CDR2: SGHRS, YFSETQ. V shed 4 bases and J shed 5 bases, with 22 bases lying between them. The length of the CDR3 is 16 residues. J is TRBJ2-7 and V is TRBV5-1; weak D call: TRBD1 (5 bases). This TCR was recovered from a woman in her sixties or seventies with acute or convalescent COVID-19. The sample comprised peripheral blood. CDR3 sequence reads: CASSPFGQGSPDEQYF. In nucleotides, the CDR3 is TGCGCCAGCAGCCCGTTCGGGCAGGGTTCACCGGACGAGCAGTACTTC.